This section outlines one T cell receptor (beta chain) sequence together with its context. The sample is drawn from a study of blood T cell repertoires in COVID-19. Assay: immunoSEQ multiplex PCR; the TCRdb copy retains only in-frame clones and omits some. Among about 96,000 clones listed, approximately 84% were seen once. V was trimmed by 7 bases and J by 7 bases, leaving 8 bases between them. This CDR3 spans 12 amino acids. In germline, CDR1 is MDHEN, CDR2 SYDVKM. The sequence derives from a woman in her sixties with acute or convalescent COVID-19. The V gene is TRBV28, the J gene TRBJ1-6, with D perhaps matching TRBD1 (5 bases). The sample was peripheral blood. CDR3 coding DNA: TGTGCCAGCACATCAGGGAATTCACCCCTCCACTTT. It encodes CASTSGNSPLHF.